This T cell receptor beta chain was observed in a study of control samples from healthy donors and cancer patients. Using immunoSEQ multiplex PCR, the repertoire was profiled, and TCRdb retains in-frame clones only, with some absent. The sample carries roughly 120,000 clones, roughly 91% recorded once. This CDR3 comprises 14 residues. Germline V lookup: CDR1 MNHEY, CDR2 SVGAGI. Trimming at V came to 8 bases and at J to 4 bases, leaving 8 bases not matched to a gene. The genes are TRBV6-5 and TRBJ2-5; 9 bases agree with TRBD1. The TCR sequence derives from a woman aged 50 to 60 in good health. The sequencing sample was made of blood. The CDR3 here is CASGRTGASETQYF. CDR3 bases: TGTGCCAGCGGTCGGACAGGGGCCTCAGAGACCCAGTACTTC.